This TCR beta chain was profiled in a study of response to subunit inactivated influenza vaccine. This clonotype has a count of ten or more. What it binds is not known. Study conclusions and caveats: Only a handful of new T cells, the authors suggested, are recruited with each seasonal influenza vaccination.

TCRdb independently ran MiXCR on the RT-PCR reads; one entry per CDR3 protein. The repertoire includes 450,000 to 550,000 distinct CDR3 sequences, around 25% of them detected once, and under 2.5% sits in the top ten. Material: CD4+ T cells sorted from PBMCs, obtained 5 days after vaccination. The receptor was derived from a man over 45 who received an inactivated influenza vaccine.

The CDR3 DNA reads TGTGCCAGCAGTTACTCGCACAGGGGACAGCCCCAGCATTTT. It translates to CASSYSHRGQPQHF. The chain employs TRBV6-2 or TRBV6-3 and TRBJ1-5, with 7 bases aligning to TRBD1. Germline loops: CDR1 MNHEY, CDR2 SVGEGT. The CDR3 runs to 14 residues. The V segment lost 0 bases and the J segment 7 bases; nucleotides outside the gene matches: 3.